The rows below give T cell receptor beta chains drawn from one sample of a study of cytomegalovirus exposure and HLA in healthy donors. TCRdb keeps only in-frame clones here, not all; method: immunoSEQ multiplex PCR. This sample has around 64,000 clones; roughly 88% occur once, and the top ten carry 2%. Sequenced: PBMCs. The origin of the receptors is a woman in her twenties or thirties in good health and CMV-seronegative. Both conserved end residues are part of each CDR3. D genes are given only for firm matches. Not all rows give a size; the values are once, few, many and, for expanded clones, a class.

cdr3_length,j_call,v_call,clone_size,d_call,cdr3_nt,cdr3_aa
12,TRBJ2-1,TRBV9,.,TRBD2,TGTGCCAGCCGGGGCGGGAGAGATGAGCAGTTCTTC,CASRGGRDEQFF
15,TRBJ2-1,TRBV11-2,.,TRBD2,TGTGCCAGCAGCTTAGTTTTCGCGGGAGGGAGTGAGCAGTTCTTC,CASSLVFAGGSEQFF
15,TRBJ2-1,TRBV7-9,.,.,TGTGCCAGCAGCTTCAGTGGCCCTCGGGTAGGTGAGCAGTTCTTC,CASSFSGPRVGEQFF
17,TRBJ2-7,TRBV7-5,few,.,.,CARSWGQGASCVREQYF
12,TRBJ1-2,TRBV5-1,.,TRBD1,TGCGCCAGCAGCTTTGACAGGGATGACTACACCTTC,CASSFDRDDYTF
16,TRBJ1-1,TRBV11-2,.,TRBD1,TGTGCCAGCAGCCTCCGGGACAGGGAACGGGGCACTGAAGCTTTCTTT,CASSLRDRERGTEAFF
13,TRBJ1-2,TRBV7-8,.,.,TGTGCCAGCAGCTTAGACGCAGGTGTAGGCTACACCTTC,CASSLDAGVGYTF
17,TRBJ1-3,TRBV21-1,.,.,TGTGCCAGCAGCAAGTACCTGCGAAGGACATCCGGAAACACCATATATTTT,CASSKYLRRTSGNTIYF
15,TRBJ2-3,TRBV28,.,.,TGTGCCAGCATAGGGATGAGGCGGGAAGTGGGTACGCAGTATTTT,CASIGMRREVGTQYF
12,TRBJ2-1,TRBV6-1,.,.,TGTGCCAGCAGCCCAACGGGGTACGAGCAGTTCTTC,CASSPTGYEQFF
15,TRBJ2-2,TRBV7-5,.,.,TGTGCCAGAAGCCGGAGATCGCGCGGATCCGGGGAGCTGTTTTTT,CARSRRSRGSGELFF
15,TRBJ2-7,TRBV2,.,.,TGTGCCAGCGGACAGGGAGGGTTCAGCTCCTACGAGCAGTACTTC,CASGQGGFSSYEQYF
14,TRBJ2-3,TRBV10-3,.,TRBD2,TGTGCCATCAGGAAGACTAGCGCGGTAGATACGCAGTATTTT,CAIRKTSAVDTQYF
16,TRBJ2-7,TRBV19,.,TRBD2,TGTGCCAGTAGTTCTCCAGGACTAGCGGACTCCTACGAGCAGTACTTC,CASSSPGLADSYEQYF
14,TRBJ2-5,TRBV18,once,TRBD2,TGTGCCAGCTCACGGGACCGGGAGGGAGAGACCCAGTACTTC,CASSRDREGETQYF
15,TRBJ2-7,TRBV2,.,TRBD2,TGTGCCAGCAGTGCCTCGATAGCGGGAGTCTACGAGCAGTACTTC,CASSASIAGVYEQYF
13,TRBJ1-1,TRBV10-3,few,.,TGTGCCATCAGTGTTAGGACAGCGACTGAAGCTTTCTTT,CAISVRTATEAFF
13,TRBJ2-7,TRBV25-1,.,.,TGTGCCAGCAGTGTGTACGGGTACTACGAGCAGTACTTC,CASSVYGYYEQYF
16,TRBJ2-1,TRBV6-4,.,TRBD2,TGTGCCAGCAGTGAGAGGACTAGCGGGAGGTTCAATGAGCAGTTCTTC,CASSERTSGRFNEQFF
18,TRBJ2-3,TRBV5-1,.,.,TGCGCCAGCAGCTTGGAATTAGCGGTATTTTCTAGCACAGATACGCAGTATTTT,CASSLELAVFSSTDTQYF
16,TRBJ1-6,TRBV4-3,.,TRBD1,TGCGCCAGCAGCCACCTTTTGACAGGGAGGAATTCACCCCTCCACTTT,CASSHLLTGRNSPLHF
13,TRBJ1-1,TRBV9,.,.,TGTGCCAGCAGCCCATGGGGGCTCGCTGAAGCTTTCTTT,CASSPWGLAEAFF
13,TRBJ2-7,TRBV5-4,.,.,TGTGCCAGCAGCGCACAGGGTTTCGGCGAGCAGTACTTC,CASSAQGFGEQYF
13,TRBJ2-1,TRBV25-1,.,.,TGTGCCAGCAGTGAATCGGAGTACAATGAGCAGTTCTTC,CASSESEYNEQFF
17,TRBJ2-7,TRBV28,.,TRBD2,TGTGCCAGCAGTCTTGGACTAGCGGGAGTGATCTCCTACGAGCAGTACTTC,CASSLGLAGVISYEQYF
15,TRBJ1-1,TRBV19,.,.,TGTGCCAGTAGTCCCCGACAGGAATCGAACACTGAAGCTTTCTTT,CASSPRQESNTEAFF
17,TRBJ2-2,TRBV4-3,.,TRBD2,TGCGCCAGCAGCCACCGACTAGCGGCCTTCAACACCGGGGAGCTGTTTTTT,CASSHRLAAFNTGELFF
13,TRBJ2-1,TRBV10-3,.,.,TGTGCCATCAGTGAGGGGACACGTAATGAGCAGTTCTTC,CAISEGTRNEQFF
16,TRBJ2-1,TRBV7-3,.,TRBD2,TGTGCCAGCAGCCCAACCGGGACTAGCGGGAGCTATGAGCAGTTCTTC,CASSPTGTSGSYEQFF
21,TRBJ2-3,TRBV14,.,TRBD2,TGTGCCAGCAGCCAAGATACCGAAAAAGTACTAGCGGGACCAAGCACAGATACGCAGTATTTT,CASSQDTEKVLAGPSTDTQYF
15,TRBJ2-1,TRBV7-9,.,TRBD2,TGTGCCAGCAGGATCGATACTAGCGGGAGCAATGAGCAGTTCTTC,CASRIDTSGSNEQFF
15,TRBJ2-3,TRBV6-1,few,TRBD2,TGTGCCAGCACCAGCGGGAGGGCTGTGCTGGATACGCAGTATTTT,CASTSGRAVLDTQYF
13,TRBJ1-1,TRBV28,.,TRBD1,TGTGCCAGCAGGGGACAGTTAAACACTGAAGCTTTCTTT,CASRGQLNTEAFF
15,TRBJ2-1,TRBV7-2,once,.,TGTGCCAGCAGCTCCCGGGCGGGTAGTTACAATGAGCAGTTCTTC,CASSSRAGSYNEQFF
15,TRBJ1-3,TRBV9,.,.,TGTGCCAGCAGCGTAGACCTCCAGAGGCGAAACACCATATATTTT,CASSVDLQRRNTIYF
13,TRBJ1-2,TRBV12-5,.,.,TGTGCTAGTGGATCAGGGGAGGGGTATGGCTACACCTTC,CASGSGEGYGYTF
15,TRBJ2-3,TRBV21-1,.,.,TGTGCCAGCAGCACCTGTTACGGGAGCCCAGATACGCAGTATTTT,CASSTCYGSPDTQYF
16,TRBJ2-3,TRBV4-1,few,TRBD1,TGCGCCAGCAGCCAAGATGGGACAGCCCGCACAGATACGCAGTATTTT,CASSQDGTARTDTQYF
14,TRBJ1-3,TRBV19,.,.,TGTGCCAGTAGTTTTGGAGACTCTGGAAACACCATATATTTT,CASSFGDSGNTIYF
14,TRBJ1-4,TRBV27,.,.,TGTGCCAGCAGTTTTAGGGGCGCTAATGAAAAACTGTTTTTT,CASSFRGANEKLFF
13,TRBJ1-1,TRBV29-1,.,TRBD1,TGCAGCGCCCTGGGACAGGCGAACACTGAAGCTTTCTTT,CSALGQANTEAFF
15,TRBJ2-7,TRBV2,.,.,TGTGCCAGCAGTACTGTCCTACCCAGGGGCTACGAGCAGTACTTC,CASSTVLPRGYEQYF
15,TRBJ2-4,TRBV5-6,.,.,TGTGCCAGCAGCTTGATTGAGACATCCAAAAACATTCAGTACTTC,CASSLIETSKNIQYF
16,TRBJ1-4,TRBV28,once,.,TGTGCCAGCAGTCCATGGGAGGGGACCCCTAATGAAAAACTGTTTTTT,CASSPWEGTPNEKLFF
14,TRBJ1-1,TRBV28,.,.,TGTGCCAGCAGTTTGGGCAGCATGAACACTGAAGCTTTCTTT,CASSLGSMNTEAFF
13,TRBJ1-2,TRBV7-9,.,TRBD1,TGTGCCAGCAATTGGGACAGTTCCTATGGCTACACCTTC,CASNWDSSYGYTF
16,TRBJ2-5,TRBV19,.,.,TGTGCCAGTAGTACCCTTCGGAGGGGGCCCCACGAGACCCAGTACTTC,CASSTLRRGPHETQYF